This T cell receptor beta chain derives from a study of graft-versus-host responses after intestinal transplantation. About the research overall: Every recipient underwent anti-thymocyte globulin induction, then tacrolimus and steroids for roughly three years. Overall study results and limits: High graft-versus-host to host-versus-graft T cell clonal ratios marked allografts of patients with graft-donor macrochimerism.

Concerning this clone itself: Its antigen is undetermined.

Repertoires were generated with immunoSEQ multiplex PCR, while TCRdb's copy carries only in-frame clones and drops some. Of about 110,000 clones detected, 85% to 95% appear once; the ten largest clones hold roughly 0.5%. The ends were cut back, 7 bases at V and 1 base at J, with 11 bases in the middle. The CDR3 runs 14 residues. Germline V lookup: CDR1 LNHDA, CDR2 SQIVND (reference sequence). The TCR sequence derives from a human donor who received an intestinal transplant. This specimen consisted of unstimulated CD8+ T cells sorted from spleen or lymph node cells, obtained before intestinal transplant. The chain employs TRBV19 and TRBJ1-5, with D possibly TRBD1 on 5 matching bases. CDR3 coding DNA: TGTGCCAGTACTTTCTGGGGGAGCAATCAGCCCCAGCATTTT. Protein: CASTFWGSNQPQHF.